The TCR beta chain described here comes from a study of immune characterization of retroperitoneal liposarcoma. TCRdb called the PCR reads again in MiXCR, with one record for every CDR3 protein. The sample lists about 10,000 distinct CDR3 sequences, 27% occurring once. This CDR3 has 15 amino acids. V was cut by 1 base and J by 3 bases, with 7 bases left in between. Germline V lookup: CDR1 MNHNS, CDR2 SASEGT. This clonotype is medium-sized within its sample. Source material: tumor tissue. The TCR was taken from a female donor with retroperitoneal liposarcoma. The chain recombines TRBV6-1 with TRBJ2-6; D gene unclear. Here the CDR3 reads CASSEEGYGANVLTF. DNA of the CDR3: TGTGCCAGCAGTGAAGAAGGGTATGGGGCCAACGTCCTGACTTTC.